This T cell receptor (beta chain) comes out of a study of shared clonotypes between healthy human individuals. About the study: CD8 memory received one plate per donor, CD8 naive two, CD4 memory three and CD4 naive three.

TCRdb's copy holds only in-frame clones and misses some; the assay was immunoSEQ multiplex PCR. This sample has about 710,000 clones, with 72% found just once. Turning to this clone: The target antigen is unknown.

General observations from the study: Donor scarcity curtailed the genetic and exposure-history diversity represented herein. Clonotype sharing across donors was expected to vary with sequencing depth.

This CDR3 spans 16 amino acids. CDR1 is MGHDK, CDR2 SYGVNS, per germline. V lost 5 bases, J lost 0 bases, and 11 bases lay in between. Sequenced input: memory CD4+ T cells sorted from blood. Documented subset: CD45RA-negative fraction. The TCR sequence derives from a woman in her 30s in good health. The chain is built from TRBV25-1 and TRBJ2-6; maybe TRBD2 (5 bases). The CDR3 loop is CASSRMGDSGANVLTF. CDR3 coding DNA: TGTGCCAGCAGTAGAATGGGAGACTCTGGGGCCAACGTCCTGACTTTC. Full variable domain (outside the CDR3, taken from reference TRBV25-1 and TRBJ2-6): EADIYQTPRYLVIGTGKKITLECSQTMGHDKMYWYQQDPGMELHLIHYSYGVNSTEKGDLSSESTVSRIRTEHFPLTLESARPSHTSQYLCASSRMGDSGANVLTFGAGSRLTVL.